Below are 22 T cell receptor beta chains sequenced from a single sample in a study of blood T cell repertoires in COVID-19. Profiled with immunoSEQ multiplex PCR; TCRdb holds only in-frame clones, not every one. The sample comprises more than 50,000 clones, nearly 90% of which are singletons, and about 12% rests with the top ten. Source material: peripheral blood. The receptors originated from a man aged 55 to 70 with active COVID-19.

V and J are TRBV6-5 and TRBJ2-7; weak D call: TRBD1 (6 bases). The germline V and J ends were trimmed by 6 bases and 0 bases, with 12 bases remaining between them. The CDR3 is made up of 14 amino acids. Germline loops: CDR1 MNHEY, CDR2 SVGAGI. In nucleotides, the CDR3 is TGTGCCAGCAGGGACAGATTCGCCTCCTACGAGCAGTACTTC. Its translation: CASRDRFASYEQYF.

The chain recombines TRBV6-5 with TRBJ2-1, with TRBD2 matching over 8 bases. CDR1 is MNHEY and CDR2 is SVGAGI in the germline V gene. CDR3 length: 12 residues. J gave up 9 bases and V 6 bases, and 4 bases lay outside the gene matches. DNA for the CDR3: TGTGCCAGCAGAGCGGGAGTCGGTGAGCAGTTCTTC. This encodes CASRAGVGEQFF.

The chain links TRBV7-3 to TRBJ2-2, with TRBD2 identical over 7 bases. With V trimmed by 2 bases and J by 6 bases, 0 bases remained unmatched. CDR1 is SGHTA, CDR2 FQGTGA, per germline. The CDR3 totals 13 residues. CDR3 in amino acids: CASSLGRAGELFF. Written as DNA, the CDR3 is TGTGCCAGCAGCTTAGGGAGGGCCGGGGAGCTGTTTTTT.

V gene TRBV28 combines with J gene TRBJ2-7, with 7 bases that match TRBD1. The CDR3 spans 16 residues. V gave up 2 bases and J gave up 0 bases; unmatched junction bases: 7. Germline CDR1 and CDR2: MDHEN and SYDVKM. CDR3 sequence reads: CASSLRKGQPSYEQYF. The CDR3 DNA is TGTGCCAGCAGTTTACGAAAGGGACAGCCCTCCTACGAGCAGTACTTC.

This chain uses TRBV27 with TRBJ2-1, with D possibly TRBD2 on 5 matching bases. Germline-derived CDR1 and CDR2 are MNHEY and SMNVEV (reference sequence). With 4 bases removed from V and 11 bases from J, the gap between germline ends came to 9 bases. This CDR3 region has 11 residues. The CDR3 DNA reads TGTGCCAGCAGTTCCGGACTCAAGCAGTTCTTC. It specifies CASSSGLKQFF.

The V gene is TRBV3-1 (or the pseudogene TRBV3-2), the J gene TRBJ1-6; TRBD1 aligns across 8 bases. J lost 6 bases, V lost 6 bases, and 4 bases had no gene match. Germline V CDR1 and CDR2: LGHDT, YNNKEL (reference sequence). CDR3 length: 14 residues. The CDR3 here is CASSPTGANSPLHF. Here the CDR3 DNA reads TGTGCCAGCAGTCCGACAGGGGCTAATTCACCCCTCCACTTT.

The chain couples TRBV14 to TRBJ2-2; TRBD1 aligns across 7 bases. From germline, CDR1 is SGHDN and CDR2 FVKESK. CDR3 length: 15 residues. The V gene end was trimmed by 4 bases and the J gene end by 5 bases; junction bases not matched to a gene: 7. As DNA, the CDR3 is TGTGCCAGCAGCCCCAGACAGGGTGGTACCGGGGAGCTGTTTTTT. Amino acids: CASSPRQGGTGELFF.

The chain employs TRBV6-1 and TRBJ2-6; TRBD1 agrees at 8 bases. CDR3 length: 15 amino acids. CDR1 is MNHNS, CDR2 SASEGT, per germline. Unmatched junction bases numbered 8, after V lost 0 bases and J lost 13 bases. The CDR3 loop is CASSEARSGGRVLTF. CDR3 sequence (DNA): TGTGCCAGCAGTGAAGCGCGATCAGGGGGCAGAGTCCTGACTTTC.

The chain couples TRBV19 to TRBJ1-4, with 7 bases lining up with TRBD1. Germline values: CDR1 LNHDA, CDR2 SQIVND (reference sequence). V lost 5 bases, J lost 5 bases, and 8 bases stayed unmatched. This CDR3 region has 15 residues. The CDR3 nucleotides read TGTGCCAGTAGTGCGTCGACAGGGAGGAATGAAAAACTGTTTTTT. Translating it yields CASSASTGRNEKLFF. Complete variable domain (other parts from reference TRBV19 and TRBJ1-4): DGGITQSPKYLFRKEGQNVTLSCEQNLNHDAMYWYRQDPGQGLRLIYYSQIVNDFQKGDIAEGYSVSREKKESFPLTVTSAQKNPTAFYLCASSASTGRNEKLFFGSGTQLSVL.

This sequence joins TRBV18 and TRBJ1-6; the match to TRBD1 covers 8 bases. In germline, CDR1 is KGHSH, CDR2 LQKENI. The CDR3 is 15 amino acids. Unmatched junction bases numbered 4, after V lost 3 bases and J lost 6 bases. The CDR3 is CASSPGQGGNSPLHF. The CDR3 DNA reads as TGTGCCAGCTCACCCGGACAGGGAGGTAATTCACCCCTCCACTTT. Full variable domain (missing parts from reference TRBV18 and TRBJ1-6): NAGVMQNPRHLVRRRGQEARLRCSPMKGHSHVYWYRQLPEEGLKFMVYLQKENIIDESGMPKERFSAEFPKEGPSILRIQQVVRGDSAAYFCASSPGQGGNSPLHFGNGTRLTVT.

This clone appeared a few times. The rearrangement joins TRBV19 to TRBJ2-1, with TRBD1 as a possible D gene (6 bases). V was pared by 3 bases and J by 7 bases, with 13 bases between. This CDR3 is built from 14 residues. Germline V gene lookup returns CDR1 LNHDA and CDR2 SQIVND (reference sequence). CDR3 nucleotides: TGTGCCAGTAGTATGCAGGGGAATAAGAATGAGCAGTTCTTC. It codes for CASSMQGNKNEQFF.

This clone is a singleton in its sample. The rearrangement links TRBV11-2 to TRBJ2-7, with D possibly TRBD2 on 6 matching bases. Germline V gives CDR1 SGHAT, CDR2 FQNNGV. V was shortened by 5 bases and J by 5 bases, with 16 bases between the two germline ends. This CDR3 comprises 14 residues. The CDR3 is CASSQAGRWNEQYF. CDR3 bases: TGTGCCAGCAGCCAGGCAGGGAGGTGGAACGAGCAGTACTTC.

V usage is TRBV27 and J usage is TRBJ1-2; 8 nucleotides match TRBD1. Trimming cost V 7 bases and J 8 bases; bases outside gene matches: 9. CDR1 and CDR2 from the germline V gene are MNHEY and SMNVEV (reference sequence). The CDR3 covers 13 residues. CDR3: CASKYRDRKGYTF. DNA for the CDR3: TGTGCCAGCAAATACCGGGACAGGAAGGGCTACACCTTC.

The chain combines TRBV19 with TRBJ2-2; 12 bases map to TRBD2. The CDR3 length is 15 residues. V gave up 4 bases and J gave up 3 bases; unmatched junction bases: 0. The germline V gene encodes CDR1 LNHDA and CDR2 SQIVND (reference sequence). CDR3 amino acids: CASSRLAGDTGELFF. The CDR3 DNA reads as TGTGCCAGTAGTAGACTAGCGGGGGACACCGGGGAGCTGTTTTTT.

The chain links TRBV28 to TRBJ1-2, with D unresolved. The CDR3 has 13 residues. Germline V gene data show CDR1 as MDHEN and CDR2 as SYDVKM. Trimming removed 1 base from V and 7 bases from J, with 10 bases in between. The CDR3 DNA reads TGTGCCAGCAGTTTATCGAGGGAATCTGGCTACACCTTC. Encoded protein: CASSLSRESGYTF.

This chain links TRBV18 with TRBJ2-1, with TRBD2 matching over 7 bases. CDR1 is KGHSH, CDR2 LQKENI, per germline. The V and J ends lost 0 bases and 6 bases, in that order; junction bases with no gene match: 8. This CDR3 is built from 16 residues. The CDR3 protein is CASSPPGGGLSNEQFF. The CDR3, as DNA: TGTGCCAGCTCACCACCCGGCGGGGGATTAAGCAATGAGCAGTTCTTC.

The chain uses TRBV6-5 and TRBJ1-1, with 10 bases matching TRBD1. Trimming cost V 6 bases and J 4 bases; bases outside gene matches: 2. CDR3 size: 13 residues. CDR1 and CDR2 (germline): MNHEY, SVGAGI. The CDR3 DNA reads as TGTGCCAGCAGGACAGGGGGCGTCACTGAAGCTTTCTTT. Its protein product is CASRTGGVTEAFF.

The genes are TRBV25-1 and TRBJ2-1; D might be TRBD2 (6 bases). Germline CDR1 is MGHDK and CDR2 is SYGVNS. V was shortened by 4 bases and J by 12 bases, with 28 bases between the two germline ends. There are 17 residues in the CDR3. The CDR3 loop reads CASSGGELGRPLNRQFF. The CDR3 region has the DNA TGTGCCAGCAGTGGGGGGGAACTAGGCCGCCCTCTCAATCGGCAGTTCTTC.

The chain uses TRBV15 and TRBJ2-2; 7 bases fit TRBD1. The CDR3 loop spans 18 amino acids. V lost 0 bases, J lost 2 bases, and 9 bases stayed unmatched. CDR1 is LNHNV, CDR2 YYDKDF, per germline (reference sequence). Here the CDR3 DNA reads TGTGCCACCAGCAGAGATGAAGTGAGGACAGGCAACACCGGGGAGCTGTTTTTT. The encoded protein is CATSRDEVRTGNTGELFF.

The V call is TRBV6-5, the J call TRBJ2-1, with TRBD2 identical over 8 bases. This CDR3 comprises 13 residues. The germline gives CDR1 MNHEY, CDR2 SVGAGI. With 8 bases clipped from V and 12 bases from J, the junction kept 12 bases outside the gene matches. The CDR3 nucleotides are TGTGCCAGCGGGTCCTCGGGAGGGCCGTCGCAGTTCTTC. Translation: CASGSSGGPSQFF.

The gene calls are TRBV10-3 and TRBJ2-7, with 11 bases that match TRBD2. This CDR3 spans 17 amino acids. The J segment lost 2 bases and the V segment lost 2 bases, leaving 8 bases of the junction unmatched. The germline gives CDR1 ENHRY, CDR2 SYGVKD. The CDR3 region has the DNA TGTGCCATCAGTGAGGTCGCTAGCGGGAGGACACCCTACGAGCAGTACTTC. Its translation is CAISEVASGRTPYEQYF.

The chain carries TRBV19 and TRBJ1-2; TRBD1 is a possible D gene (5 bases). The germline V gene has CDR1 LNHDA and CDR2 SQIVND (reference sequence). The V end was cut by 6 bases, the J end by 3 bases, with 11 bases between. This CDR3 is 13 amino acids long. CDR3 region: CASSQGFDYGYTF. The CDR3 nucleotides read TGTGCCAGTAGCCAGGGTTTTGACTATGGCTACACCTTC.